A single sample is the source of the 16 T cell receptor beta chains below, sequenced in a study. The sorted Tregs were CD4+CD25+CD127-/low cells. TCRdb re-called the 5' RACE reads with MiXCR, one entry per CDR3 protein. Among more than 10,000 distinct CDR3 sequences, roughly 47% were seen once, and the ten largest hold more than 10%. What was sequenced was tumor-infiltrating Tregs sorted from the breast tumor. Every receptor here comes from a female donor with breast cancer.

This chain joins TRBV5-1 and TRBJ2-7, with 9 bases matching TRBD1. The CDR3 totals 15 residues. Germline trimming cut 3 bases from V and 6 bases from J; bases unmatched to any gene: 10. Germline values: CDR1 SGHRS, CDR2 YFSETQ. Here the CDR3 DNA reads TGCGCCAGCAGCTGGTCCGGGACAGGGAATGGCGAGCAGTACTTC. This gives the protein CASSWSGTGNGEQYF.

The genes are TRBV30 and TRBJ2-1, with 7 positions matching TRBD1. There are 15 residues in the CDR3. Trimming at V came to 5 bases and at J to 8 bases, leaving 15 bases not matched to a gene. Germline assignment: CDR1 GTSNPN and CDR2 SVGIG (reference sequence). The CDR3 DNA follows: TGTGCCTGGGCTACCGGGGACAGATTAAGAGATGAGCAGTTCTTC. Translated: CAWATGDRLRDEQFF. Complete variable domain (other parts from reference TRBV30 and TRBJ2-1): SQTIHQWPATLVQPVGSPLSLECTVEGTSNPNLYWYRQAAGRGLQLLFYSVGIGQISSEVPQNLSASRPQDRQFILSSKKLLLSDSGFYLCAWATGDRLRDEQFFGPGTRLTVL.

Note on this clonotype: Mismatch with germline at one junction end may stem from a read error. The chain uses TRBV5-1 and TRBJ2-2; D is ambiguous. The CDR3 is 15 amino acids. CDR1 SGHRS and CDR2 YFSETQ come from the germline V gene. As DNA, the CDR3 is TGCGCCAGCAGCCCGAGGACGGTGAACACCAGGGAGCTGTTTTTT. It encodes CASSPRTVNTRELFF.

This chain links TRBV15 with TRBJ1-1; no clear D gene. The germline gives CDR1 LNHNV, CDR2 YYDKDF (reference sequence). The CDR3 loop spans 12 amino acids. The germline V and J ends were trimmed by 0 bases and 7 bases, with 6 bases remaining between them. Here the CDR3 reads CATSRDSSEAFF. The CDR3 nucleotides read TGTGCCACCAGCAGAGATTCAAGTGAAGCTTTCTTT.

The CDR3 DNA is TGCGCCAGCAGCTTGGCCACAGCTCAAGAGACCCAGTACTTC. This sequence encodes CASSLATAQETQYF. V usage is TRBV5-1 and J usage is TRBJ2-5; D not certain. Trimming cost V 0 bases and J 2 bases, with 8 bases left between them. The V gene's germline CDR1 is SGHRS and CDR2 YFSETQ. CDR3 length: 14 residues.

CDR3 nucleotides: TGCGCCAGCAGCCAGAAGACAGACAATGAGCAGTTCTTC. Encoded protein: CASSQKTDNEQFF. V and J are TRBV4-3 and TRBJ2-1; tentatively, D is TRBD1 (5 bases). This CDR3 is built from 13 residues. Per germline, CDR1 LGHNA and CDR2 YSLEER. Trimming shortened V by 3 bases and J by 5 bases, and 8 bases separated the two germline ends.

This clonotype came up a few times. V and J are TRBV20-1 and TRBJ1-1; 9 positions match TRBD1. J was trimmed by 4 bases and V by 3 bases; bases with no gene match: 6. The germline V gene has CDR1 DFQATT and CDR2 SNEGSKA (reference sequence). The CDR3 contains 14 residues. The CDR3 reads CSASPGTGPTEAFF. Written as DNA, the CDR3 is TGCAGTGCTAGCCCCGGGACAGGGCCCACTGAAGCTTTCTTT.

The chain combines TRBV7-2 with TRBJ2-7, with D maybe TRBD2 (5 bases). Trimming removed 5 bases from V and 2 bases from J, with 10 bases in between. Germline CDR1 and CDR2: SGHTA and FQGNSA. The CDR3 loop spans 13 amino acids. Here the CDR3 DNA reads TGTGCCAGCAGCAAAAGCGGACCCTACGAGCAGTACTTC. Protein sequence: CASSKSGPYEQYF. Combining the CDR3 with reference TRBV7-2 and TRBJ2-7 gives the whole variable domain GAGVSQSPSNKVTEKGKDVELRCDPISGHTALYWYRQSLGQGLEFLIYFQGNSAPDKSGLPSDRFSAERTGGSVSTLTIQRTQQEDSAVYLCASSKSGPYEQYFGPGTRLTVT.

The J gene is TRBJ2-6, the V gene TRBV10-3, with 9 bases identical to TRBD1. Germline trimming cut 1 base from V and 2 bases from J; bases unmatched to any gene: 9. In germline, CDR1 is ENHRY, CDR2 SYGVKD. The CDR3 is made up of 19 amino acids. CDR3: CAISEWGTGQNTGANVLTF. The CDR3 region has the DNA TGTGCCATCAGTGAGTGGGGGACAGGGCAGAATACTGGGGCCAACGTCCTGACTTTC.

In regard to this clonotype: The junction differs from germline at one of its ends, possibly a read error. The genes are TRBV4-1 and TRBJ2-1; D is uncertain. Germline V gene sequence: CDR1 MGHRA, CDR2 YSYEKL. This CDR3 comprises 11 residues. The CDR3 here is CASSRGTEQFF. The CDR3 nucleotides read TGCGCCAGCAGCCGGGGAACTGAGCAATTCTTC.

The chain has TRBV15 and TRBJ1-5; D ambiguous. The V end lost 0 bases, the J end lost 6 bases, and 3 bases lay between the germline ends. Germline assignment: CDR1 LNHNV and CDR2 YYDKDF (reference sequence). The CDR3 runs to 12 residues. This chain's CDR3 is CATSRDPQPQHF. The CDR3 DNA sequence: TGTGCCACCAGCAGAGACCCTCAGCCCCAGCATTTT.

This clonotype was recorded once. This rearrangement joins TRBV20-1 to TRBJ2-1; TRBD2 matches 9 bases. The CDR3 runs to 15 residues. V lost 1 base to trimming and J lost 9 bases; unmatched junction nucleotides: 10. Germline V gene data show CDR1 as DFQATT and CDR2 as SNEGSKA (reference sequence). CDR3 sequence: CSARAVSGRTGEQFF. The CDR3 DNA follows: TGCAGTGCTAGAGCTGTTAGCGGGAGAACCGGTGAGCAGTTCTTC.

The chain has TRBV6-1 and TRBJ2-3; 14 bases map to TRBD2. This CDR3 contains 16 residues. V dropped 8 bases and J dropped 3; count of bases not matched to a gene: 7. The germline gives CDR1 MNHNS, CDR2 SASEGT. CDR3 in amino acids: CASGGGLAGVTDTQYF. The CDR3 DNA reads TGTGCCAGCGGTGGGGGACTAGCGGGAGTGACAGATACGCAGTATTTT.

V and J are TRBV28 and TRBJ2-7; 8 bases line up with TRBD2. The CDR3 loop spans 14 amino acids. The J segment lost 4 bases and the V segment lost 7 bases, leaving 9 bases of the junction unmatched. Germline V CDR1 and CDR2: MDHEN, SYDVKM. CDR3 region: CASMVSGRGYEQYF. Here the CDR3 DNA reads TGTGCCAGCATGGTATCCGGGAGGGGATACGAGCAGTACTTC.

The V and J genes are TRBV20-1 and TRBJ1-1; tentative D call: TRBD1 (5 bases). Looked up from germline, CDR1 is DFQATT and CDR2 is SNEGSKA (reference sequence). V lost 5 bases, J lost 0 bases, and 13 bases lay in between. This CDR3 region has 14 residues. The CDR3 loop is CSAHKQVLNTEAFF. The CDR3 DNA reads TGCAGTGCTCATAAACAGGTGTTGAACACTGAAGCTTTCTTT.

This chain joins TRBV6-5 and TRBJ1-5, with D possibly TRBD1 on 6 matching bases. Trimming shortened V by 2 bases and J by 5 bases, and 13 bases separated the two germline ends. The CDR3 is 15 residues long. Looked up from germline, CDR1 is MNHEY and CDR2 is SVGAGI. The CDR3 sequence: CASSYDRGGHQPQHF. The CDR3 nucleotides read TGTGCCAGCAGTTACGATCGAGGGGGTCATCAGCCCCAGCATTTT.